These 2 T cell receptor beta chains were all obtained from the same sample, sequenced in a study of T-cell memory formation after mild COVID-19. From the 5' RACE reads, TCRdb called clonotypes with MiXCR, one entry per CDR3 protein. The sample carries 470,000 or so distinct CDR3 sequences, about 23% recorded once. Sequencing was performed on PBMCs or a T cell subset sorted from them (not recorded which). These receptors came from an adult woman who had mild COVID-19 (a few samples of this study predate the infection). Cell type and time point are not known.

J is TRBJ2-7 and V is TRBV9, with D perhaps TRBD2 (6 bases). In germline, CDR1 is SGDLS, CDR2 YYNGEE. Trimming removed 2 bases at V and 2 bases at J, with 14 bases between. CDR3 length equals 15 residues. In DNA, the CDR3 is TGTGCCAGCAGCGTCTACGGGAGCGGGCCCTACGAGCAGTACTTC. Translating gives CASSVYGSGPYEQYF.

This clonotype was seen a few times. J is TRBJ2-1 and V is TRBV7-2, with TRBD2 matching over 12 bases. The CDR3 has 15 residues. Losses at the gene ends were 5 bases for V and 6 bases for J; bases not matched to a gene: 5. Looked up from germline, CDR1 is SGHTA and CDR2 is FQGNSA. The CDR3, as DNA: TGTGCCAGCAGCCGACTAGCGGGGGCGCTCAATGAGCAGTTCTTC. It encodes CASSRLAGALNEQFF.